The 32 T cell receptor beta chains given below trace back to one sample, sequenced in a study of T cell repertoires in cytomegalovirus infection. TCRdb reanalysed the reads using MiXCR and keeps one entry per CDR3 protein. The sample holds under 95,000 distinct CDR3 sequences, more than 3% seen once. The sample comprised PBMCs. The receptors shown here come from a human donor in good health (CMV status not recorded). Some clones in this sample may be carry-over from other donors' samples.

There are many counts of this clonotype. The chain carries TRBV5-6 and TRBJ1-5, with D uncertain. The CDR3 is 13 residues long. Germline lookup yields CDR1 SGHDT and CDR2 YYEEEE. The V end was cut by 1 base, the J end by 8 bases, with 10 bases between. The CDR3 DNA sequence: TGTGCCAGCAGCTTGCGCGGGGATGAGCCCCAGCATTTT. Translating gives CASSLRGDEPQHF.

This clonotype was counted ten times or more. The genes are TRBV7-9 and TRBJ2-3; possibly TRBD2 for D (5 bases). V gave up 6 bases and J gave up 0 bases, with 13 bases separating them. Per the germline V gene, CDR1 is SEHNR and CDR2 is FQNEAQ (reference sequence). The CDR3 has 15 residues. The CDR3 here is CASRPRGGSTDTQYF. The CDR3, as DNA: TGTGCCAGCAGACCCCGCGGAGGTAGCACAGATACGCAGTATTTT.

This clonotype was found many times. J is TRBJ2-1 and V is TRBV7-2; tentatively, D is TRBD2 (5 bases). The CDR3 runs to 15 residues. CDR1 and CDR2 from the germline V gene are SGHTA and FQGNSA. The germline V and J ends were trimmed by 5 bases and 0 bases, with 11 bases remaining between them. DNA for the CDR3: TGTGCCAGCAGCAACGGACTCGGCTCCTACAATGAGCAGTTCTTC. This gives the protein CASSNGLGSYNEQFF.

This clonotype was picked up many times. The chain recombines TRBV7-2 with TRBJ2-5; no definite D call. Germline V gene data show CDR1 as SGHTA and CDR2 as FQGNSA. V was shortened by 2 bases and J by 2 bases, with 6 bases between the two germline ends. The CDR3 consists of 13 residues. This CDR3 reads CASSLRWQETQYF. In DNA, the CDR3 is TGTGCCAGCAGCTTAAGGTGGCAAGAGACCCAGTACTTC. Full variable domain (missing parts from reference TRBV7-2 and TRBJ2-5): GAGVSQSPSNKVTEKGKDVELRCDPISGHTALYWYRQSLGQGLEFLIYFQGNSAPDKSGLPSDRFSAERTGGSVSTLTIQRTQQEDSAVYLCASSLRWQETQYFGPGTRLLVL.

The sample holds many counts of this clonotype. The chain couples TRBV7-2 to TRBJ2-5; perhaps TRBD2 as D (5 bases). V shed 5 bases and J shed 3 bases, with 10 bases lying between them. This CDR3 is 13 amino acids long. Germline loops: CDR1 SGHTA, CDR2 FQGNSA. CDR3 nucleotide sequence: TGTGCCAGCAGCCAGGACGGGAAAGAGACCCAGTACTTC. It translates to CASSQDGKETQYF.

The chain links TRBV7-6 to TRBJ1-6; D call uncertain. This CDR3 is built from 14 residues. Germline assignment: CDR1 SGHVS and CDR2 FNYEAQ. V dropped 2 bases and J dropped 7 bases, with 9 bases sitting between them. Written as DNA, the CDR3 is TGTGCCAGCAGCTTAACTGGCCAAAATTCACCCCTCCACTTT. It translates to CASSLTGQNSPLHF. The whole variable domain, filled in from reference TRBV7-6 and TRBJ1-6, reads GAGVSQSPRYKVTKRGQDVALRCDPISGHVSLYWYRQALGQGPEFLTYFNYEAQQDKSGLPNDRFSAERPEGSISTLTIQRTEQRDSAMYRCASSLTGQNSPLHFGNGTRLTVT.

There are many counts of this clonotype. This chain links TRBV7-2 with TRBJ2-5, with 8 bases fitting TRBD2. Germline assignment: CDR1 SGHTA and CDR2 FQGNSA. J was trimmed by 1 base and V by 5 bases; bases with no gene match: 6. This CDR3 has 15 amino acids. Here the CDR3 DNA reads TGTGCCAGCAGCGACCAAACTAGCGGCCAAGAGACCCAGTACTTC. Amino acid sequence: CASSDQTSGQETQYF.

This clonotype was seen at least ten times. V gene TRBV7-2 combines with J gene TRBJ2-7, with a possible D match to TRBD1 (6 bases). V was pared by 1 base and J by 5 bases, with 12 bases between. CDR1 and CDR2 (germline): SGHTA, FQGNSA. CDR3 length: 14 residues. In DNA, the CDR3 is TGTGCCAGCAGCTTAGGGGGGACATCCCACGAGCAGTACTTC. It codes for CASSLGGTSHEQYF. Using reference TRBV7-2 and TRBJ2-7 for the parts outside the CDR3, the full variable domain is GAGVSQSPSNKVTEKGKDVELRCDPISGHTALYWYRQSLGQGLEFLIYFQGNSAPDKSGLPSDRFSAERTGGSVSTLTIQRTQQEDSAVYLCASSLGGTSHEQYFGPGTRLTVT.

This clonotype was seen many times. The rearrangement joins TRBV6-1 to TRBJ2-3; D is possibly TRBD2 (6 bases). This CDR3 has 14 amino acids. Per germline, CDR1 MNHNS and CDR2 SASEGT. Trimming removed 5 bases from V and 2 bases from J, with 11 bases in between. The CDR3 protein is CASSRDWNTDTQYF. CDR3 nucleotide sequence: TGTGCCAGCAGTAGGGACTGGAACACAGATACGCAGTATTTT.

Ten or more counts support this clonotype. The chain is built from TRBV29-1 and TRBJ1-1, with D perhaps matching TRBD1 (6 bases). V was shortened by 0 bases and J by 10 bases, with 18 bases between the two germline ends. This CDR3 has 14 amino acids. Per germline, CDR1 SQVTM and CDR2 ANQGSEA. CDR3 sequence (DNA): TGCAGCGTTGAAGATCTCGACAGGATTTTGGGAGCTTTCTTT. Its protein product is CSVEDLDRILGAFF.

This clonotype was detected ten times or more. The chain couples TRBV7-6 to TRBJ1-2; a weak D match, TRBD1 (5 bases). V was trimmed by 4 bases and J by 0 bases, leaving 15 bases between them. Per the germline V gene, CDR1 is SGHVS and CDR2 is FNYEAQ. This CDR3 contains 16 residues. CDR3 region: CASSSDSFLTNYGYTF. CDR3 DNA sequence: TGTGCCAGCAGCTCCGACAGTTTCCTCACTAACTATGGCTACACCTTC.

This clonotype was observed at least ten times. For the CDR3, the DNA is TGTGCCAGCAGCTTAGGTTCGCTAGCGGGGTTCACAGATACGCAGTATTTT. This sequence encodes CASSLGSLAGFTDTQYF. This chain uses TRBV7-2 with TRBJ2-3; 9 bases match TRBD2. Germline CDR1 and CDR2: SGHTA and FQGNSA. V was clipped by 1 base and J by 2 bases; unmatched bases: 7. The CDR3 contains 17 residues. Full variable domain (remainder filled in from reference TRBV7-2 and TRBJ2-3): GAGVSQSPSNKVTEKGKDVELRCDPISGHTALYWYRQSLGQGLEFLIYFQGNSAPDKSGLPSDRFSAERTGGSVSTLTIQRTQQEDSAVYLCASSLGSLAGFTDTQYFGPGTRLTVL.

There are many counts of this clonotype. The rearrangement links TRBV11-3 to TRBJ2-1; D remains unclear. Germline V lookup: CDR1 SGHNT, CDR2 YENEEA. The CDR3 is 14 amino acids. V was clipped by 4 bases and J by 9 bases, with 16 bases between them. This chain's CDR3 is CASSSSLPTGEQFF. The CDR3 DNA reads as TGTGCCAGCAGCTCGAGCCTCCCAACTGGTGAGCAGTTCTTC.

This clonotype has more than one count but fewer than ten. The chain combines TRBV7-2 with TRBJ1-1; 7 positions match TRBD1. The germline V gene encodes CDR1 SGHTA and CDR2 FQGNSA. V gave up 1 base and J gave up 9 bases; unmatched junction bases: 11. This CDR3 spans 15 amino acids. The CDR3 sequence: CASSLVAGGSLKAFF. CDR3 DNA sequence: TGTGCCAGCAGCTTAGTGGCAGGGGGAAGCCTCAAAGCTTTCTTT.

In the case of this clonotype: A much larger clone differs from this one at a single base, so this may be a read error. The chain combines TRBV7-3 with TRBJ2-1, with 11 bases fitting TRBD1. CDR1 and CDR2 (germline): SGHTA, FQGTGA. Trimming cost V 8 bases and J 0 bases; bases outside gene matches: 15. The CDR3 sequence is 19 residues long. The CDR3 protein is CASGPRDRGDSSSYNEQFF. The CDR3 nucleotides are TGTGCCAGCGGCCCCCGGGACAGGGGGGACTCGAGCTCCTACAATGAGCAGTTCTTC.

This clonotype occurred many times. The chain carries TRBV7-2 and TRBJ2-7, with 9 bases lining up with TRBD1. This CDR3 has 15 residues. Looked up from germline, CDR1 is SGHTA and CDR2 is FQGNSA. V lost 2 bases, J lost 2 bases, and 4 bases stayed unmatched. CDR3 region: CASSLTRDRAYEQYF. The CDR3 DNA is TGTGCCAGCAGCTTAACTCGGGACAGGGCCTACGAGCAGTACTTC. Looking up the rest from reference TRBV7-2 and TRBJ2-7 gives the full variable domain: GAGVSQSPSNKVTEKGKDVELRCDPISGHTALYWYRQSLGQGLEFLIYFQGNSAPDKSGLPSDRFSAERTGGSVSTLTIQRTQQEDSAVYLCASSLTRDRAYEQYFGPGTRLTVT.

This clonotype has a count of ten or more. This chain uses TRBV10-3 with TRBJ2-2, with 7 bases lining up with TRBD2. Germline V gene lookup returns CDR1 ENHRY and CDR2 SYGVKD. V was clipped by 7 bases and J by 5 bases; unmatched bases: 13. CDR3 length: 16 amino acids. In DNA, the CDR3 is TGTGCCATCACGGCTAGCGGAAACTCAAGGACCGGGGAGCTGTTTTTT. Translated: CAITASGNSRTGELFF.

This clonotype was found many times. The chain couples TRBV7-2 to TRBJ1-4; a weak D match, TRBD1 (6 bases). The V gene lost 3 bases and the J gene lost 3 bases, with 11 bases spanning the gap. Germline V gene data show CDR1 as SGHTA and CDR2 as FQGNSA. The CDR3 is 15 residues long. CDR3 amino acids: CASSFQGPPNEKLFF. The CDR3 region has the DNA TGTGCCAGCAGCTTTCAGGGGCCCCCTAATGAAAAACTGTTTTTT.

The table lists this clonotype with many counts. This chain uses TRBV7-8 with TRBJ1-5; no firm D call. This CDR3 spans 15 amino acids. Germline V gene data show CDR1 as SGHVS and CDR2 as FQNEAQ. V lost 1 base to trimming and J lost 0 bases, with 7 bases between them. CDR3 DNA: TGTGCCAGCAGCTTAGGACTCAATAGCAATCAGCCCCAGCATTTT. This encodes CASSLGLNSNQPQHF.

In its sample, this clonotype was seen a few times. CDR3 loop: CASNPGLTANSPLHF. CDR3 bases: TGTGCCTCAAATCCGGGGCTTACCGCTAATTCACCCCTCCACTTT. The rearrangement uses TRBV6-2 or TRBV6-3 and TRBJ1-6, with a possible D match to TRBD1 (5 bases). Trimming took off 11 bases at V and 6 bases at J, with 20 bases between the two ends. Germline CDR1 is MNHEY and CDR2 is SVGEGT. CDR3 length: 15 residues.

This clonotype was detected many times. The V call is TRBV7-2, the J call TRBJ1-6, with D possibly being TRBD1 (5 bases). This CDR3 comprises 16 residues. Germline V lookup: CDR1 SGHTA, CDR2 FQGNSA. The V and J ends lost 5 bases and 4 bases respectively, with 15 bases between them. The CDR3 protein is CASSPGDRSYNSPLHF. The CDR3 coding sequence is TGTGCCAGCAGCCCAGGAGACAGATCGTATAATTCACCCCTCCACTTT.

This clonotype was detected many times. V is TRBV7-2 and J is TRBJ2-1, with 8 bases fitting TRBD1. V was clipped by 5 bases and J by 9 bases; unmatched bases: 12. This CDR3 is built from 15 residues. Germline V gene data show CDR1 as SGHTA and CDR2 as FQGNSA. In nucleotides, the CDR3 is TGTGCCAGCAGCCCAGGGGGCAGGAGGGCGGGTGAGCAGTTCTTC. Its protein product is CASSPGGRRAGEQFF.

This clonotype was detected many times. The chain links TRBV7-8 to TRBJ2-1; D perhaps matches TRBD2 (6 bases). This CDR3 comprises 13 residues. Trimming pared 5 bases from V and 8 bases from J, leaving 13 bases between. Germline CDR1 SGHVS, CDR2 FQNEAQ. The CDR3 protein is CASSPRGWDEQFF. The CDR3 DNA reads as TGTGCCAGCAGCCCGCGGGGTTGGGATGAGCAGTTCTTC.

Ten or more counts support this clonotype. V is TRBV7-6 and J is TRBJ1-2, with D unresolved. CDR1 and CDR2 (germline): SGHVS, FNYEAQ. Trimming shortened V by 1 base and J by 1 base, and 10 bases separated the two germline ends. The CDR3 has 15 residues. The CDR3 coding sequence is TGTGCCAGCAGCTTAGGCCAGGCCGGTAACTATGGCTACACCTTC. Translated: CASSLGQAGNYGYTF.

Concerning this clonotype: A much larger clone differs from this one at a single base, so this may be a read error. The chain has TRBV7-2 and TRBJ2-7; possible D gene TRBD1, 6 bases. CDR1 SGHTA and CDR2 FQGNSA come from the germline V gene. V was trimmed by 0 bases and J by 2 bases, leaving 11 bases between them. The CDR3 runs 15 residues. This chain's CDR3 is CASSLAATGPYEQYF. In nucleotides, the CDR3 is TGTGCCAGCAGCTTAGCGGCGACAGGACCCTACGAGCAGTACTTC.

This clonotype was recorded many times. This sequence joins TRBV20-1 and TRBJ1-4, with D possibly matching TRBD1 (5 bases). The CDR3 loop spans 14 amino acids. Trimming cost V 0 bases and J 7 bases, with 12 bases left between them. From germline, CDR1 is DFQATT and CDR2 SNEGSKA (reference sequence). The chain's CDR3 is CSARDLRGGEKLFF. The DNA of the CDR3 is TGCAGTGCTAGAGACCTGAGGGGTGGTGAAAAACTGTTTTTT.

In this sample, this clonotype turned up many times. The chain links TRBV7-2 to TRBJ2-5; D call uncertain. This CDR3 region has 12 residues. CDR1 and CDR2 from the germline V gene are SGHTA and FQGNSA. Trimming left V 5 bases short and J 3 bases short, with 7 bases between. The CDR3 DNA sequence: TGTGCCAGCAGCCCCCGGGAAGAGACCCAGTACTTC. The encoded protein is CASSPREETQYF.

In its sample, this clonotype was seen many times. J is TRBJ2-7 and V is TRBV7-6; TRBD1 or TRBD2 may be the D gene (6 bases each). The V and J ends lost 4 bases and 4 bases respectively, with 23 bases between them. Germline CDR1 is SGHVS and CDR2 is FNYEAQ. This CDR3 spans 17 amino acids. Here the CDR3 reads CASSSIAGPGAAYEQYF. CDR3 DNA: TGTGCCAGCAGCTCCATAGCCGGCCCGGGGGCAGCGTACGAGCAGTACTTC.

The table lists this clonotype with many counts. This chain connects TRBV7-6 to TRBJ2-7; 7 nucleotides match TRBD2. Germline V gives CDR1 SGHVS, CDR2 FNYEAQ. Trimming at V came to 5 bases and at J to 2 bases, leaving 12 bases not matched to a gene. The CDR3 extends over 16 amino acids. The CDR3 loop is CASSPARAGRTYEQYF. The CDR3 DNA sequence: TGTGCCAGCAGCCCAGCTCGAGCGGGGCGCACCTACGAGCAGTACTTC.

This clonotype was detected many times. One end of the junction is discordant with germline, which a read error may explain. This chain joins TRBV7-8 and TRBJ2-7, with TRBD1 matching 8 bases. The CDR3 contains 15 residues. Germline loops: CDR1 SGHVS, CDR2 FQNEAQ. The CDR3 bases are TGTGCCAGCAGAAACAGGGGGGAGTTCTCCCACGAGCAGTACTTC. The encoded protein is CASRNRGEFSHEQYF.

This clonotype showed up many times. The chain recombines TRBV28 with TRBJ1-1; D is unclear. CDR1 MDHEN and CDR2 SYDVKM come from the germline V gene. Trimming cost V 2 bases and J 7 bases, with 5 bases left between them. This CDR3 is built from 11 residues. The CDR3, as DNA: TGTGCCAGCAGTTTACCGGGTGAAGCTTTCTTT. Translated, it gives CASSLPGEAFF.

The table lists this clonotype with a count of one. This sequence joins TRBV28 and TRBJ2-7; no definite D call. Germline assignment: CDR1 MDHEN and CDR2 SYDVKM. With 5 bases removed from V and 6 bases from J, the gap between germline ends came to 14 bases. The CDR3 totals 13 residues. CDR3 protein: CASSPIRRLEQYF. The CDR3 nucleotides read TGTGCCAGCAGTCCGATTCGGCGTCTCGAGCAGTACTTC.